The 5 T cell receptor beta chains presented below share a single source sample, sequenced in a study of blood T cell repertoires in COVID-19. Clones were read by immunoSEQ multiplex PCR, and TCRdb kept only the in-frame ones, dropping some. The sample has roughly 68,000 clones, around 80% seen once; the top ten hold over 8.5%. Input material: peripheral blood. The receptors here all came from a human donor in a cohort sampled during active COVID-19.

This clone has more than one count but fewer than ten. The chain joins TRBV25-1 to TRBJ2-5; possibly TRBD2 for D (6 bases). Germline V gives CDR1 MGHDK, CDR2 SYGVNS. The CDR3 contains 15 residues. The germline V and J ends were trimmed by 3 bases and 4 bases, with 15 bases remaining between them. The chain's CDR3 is CASSDNLGSRETQYF. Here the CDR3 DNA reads TGTGCCAGCAGTGATAACCTCGGGAGCCGAGAGACCCAGTACTTC.

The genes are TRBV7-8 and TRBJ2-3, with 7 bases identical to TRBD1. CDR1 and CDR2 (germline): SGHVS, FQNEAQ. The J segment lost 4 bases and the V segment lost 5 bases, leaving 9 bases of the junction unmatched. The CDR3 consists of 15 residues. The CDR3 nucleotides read TGTGCCAGCAGCCCTCGGACAGGCAGGGCAGATACGCAGTATTTT. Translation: CASSPRTGRADTQYF.

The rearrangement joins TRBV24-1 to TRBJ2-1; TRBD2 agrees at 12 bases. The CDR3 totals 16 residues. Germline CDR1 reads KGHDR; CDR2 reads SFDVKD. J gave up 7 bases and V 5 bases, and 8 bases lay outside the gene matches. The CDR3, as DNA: TGTGCCACCAGTGGTCCGACTAGCGGGAGTGAAAATGAGCAGTTCTTC. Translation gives CATSGPTSGSENEQFF.

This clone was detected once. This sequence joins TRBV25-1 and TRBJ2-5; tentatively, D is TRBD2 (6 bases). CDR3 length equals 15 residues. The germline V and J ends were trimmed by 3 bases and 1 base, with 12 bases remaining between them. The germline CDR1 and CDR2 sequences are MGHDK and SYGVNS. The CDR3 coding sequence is TGTGCCAGCAGTGAGGCGGGGAAGGGCCAAGAGACCCAGTACTTC. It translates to CASSEAGKGQETQYF.

Written as DNA, the CDR3 is TGTGCCAGCAGCCAAGTAGCAGGGGACAACGGCCTCTACAATGAGCAGTTCTTC. As protein: CASSQVAGDNGLYNEQFF. The rearrangement joins TRBV3-1 (or the pseudogene TRBV3-2) to TRBJ2-1, with a tentative D call TRBD1 (6 bases). Deletions cut 1 base from V and 3 bases from J, with 19 bases between. The CDR3 length is 18 residues. Germline loops: CDR1 LGHDT, CDR2 YNNKEL (reference sequence).